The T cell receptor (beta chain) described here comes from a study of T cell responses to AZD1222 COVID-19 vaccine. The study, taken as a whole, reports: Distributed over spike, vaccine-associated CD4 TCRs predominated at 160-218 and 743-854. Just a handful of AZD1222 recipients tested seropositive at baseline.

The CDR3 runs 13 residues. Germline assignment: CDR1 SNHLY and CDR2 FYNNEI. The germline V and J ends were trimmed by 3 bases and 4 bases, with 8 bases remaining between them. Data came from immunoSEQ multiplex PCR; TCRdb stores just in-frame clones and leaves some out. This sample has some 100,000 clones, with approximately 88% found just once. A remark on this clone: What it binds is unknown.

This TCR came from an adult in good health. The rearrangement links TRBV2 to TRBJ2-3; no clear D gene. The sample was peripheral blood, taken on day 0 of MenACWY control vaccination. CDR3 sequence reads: CASSEGTSDTQYF. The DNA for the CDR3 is TGTGCCAGCAGTGAGGGCACTTCAGATACGCAGTATTTT.